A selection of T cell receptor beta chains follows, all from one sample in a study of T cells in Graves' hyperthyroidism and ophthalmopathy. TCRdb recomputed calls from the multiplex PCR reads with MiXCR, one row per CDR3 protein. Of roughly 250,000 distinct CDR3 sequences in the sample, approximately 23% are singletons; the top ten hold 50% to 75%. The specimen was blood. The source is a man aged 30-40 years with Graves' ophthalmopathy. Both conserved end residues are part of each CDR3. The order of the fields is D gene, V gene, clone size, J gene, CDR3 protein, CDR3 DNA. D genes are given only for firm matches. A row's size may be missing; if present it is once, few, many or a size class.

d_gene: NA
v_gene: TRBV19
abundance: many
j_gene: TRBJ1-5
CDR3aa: CASSLKIQGYGQPQHF
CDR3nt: TGTGCCAGTAGTCTGAAGATTCAGGGATACGGTCAGCCCCAGCATTTT

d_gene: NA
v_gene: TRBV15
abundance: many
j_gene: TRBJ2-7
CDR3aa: CATSPEGVSYEQYF
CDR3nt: TGTGCCACCAGCCCCGAAGGGGTCTCCTACGAGCAGTACTTC

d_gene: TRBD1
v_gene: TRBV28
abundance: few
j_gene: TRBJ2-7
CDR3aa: CASRHGDSSSYEQYF
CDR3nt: TGTGCCAGCAGGCACGGGGACAGCTCATCCTACGAGCAGTACTTC

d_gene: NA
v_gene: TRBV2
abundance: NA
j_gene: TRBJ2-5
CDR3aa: CASSESVGWEETQYF
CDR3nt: TGTGCCAGCAGTGAGTCGGTGGGCTGGGAAGAGACCCAGTACTTC

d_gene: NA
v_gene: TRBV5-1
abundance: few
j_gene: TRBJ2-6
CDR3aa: CASSLVDSHLSGANVLTF
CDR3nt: TGCGCCAGCAGCTTGGTGGACAGCCACCTCTCTGGGGCCAACGTCCTGACTTTC

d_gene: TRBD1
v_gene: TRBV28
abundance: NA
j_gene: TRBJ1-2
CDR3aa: CASSTGTVNYGYTF
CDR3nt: TGTGCCAGCAGTACCGGGACAGTGAACTATGGCTACACCTTC

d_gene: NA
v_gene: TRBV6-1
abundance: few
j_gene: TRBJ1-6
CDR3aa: CASSELLLENSPLHF
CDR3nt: TGTGCCAGCAGTGAACTGTTGTTGGAGAATTCACCCCTCCACTTT

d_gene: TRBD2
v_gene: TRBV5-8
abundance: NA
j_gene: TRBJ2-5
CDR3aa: CASSGGAGLALETQYF
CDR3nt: TGTGCCAGCAGCGGAGGTGCCGGACTAGCATTAGAGACCCAGTACTTC

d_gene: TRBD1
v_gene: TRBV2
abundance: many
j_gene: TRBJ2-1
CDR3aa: CASTRGFPGQGSYNEQFF
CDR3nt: TGTGCCAGCACTAGAGGGTTTCCGGGACAGGGTTCCTACAATGAGCAGTTCTTC

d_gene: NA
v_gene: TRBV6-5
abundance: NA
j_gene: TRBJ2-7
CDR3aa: CASSYSNGAYEQYF
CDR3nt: TGTGCCAGCAGTTACTCGAACGGGGCCTACGAGCAGTACTTC

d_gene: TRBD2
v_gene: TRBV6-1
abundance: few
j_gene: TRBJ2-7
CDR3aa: CASTMGTSIYEQYF
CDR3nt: TGTGCCAGCACGATGGGGACTAGCATCTACGAGCAGTACTTC

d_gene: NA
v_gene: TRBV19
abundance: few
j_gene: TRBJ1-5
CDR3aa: CASSILGLNHQPQHF
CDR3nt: TGTGCCAGTAGTATTTTGGGGCTAAATCATCAGCCCCAGCATTTT

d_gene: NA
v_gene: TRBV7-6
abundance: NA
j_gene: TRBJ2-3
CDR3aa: CASTSQTLPTDTQYF
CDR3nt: TGTGCCAGCACCTCACAGACCCTCCCTACAGATACGCAGTATTTT

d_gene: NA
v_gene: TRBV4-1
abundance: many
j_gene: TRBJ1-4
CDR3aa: CASSQDTGTGEKLFF
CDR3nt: TGCGCCAGCAGCCAAGATACCGGGACGGGGGAAAAACTGTTTTTT

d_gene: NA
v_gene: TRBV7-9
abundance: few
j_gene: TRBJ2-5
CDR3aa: CASSTQGLETQYF
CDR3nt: TGTGCCAGCAGCACACAGGGTTTAGAGACCCAGTACTTC

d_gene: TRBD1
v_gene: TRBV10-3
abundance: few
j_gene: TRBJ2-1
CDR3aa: CAISTQGAPYNEQFF
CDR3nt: TGTGCCATCAGTACGCAGGGGGCCCCCTACAATGAGCAGTTCTTC

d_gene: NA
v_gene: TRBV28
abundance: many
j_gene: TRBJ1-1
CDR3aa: CASGNGQFKAFF
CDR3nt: TGTGCCAGCGGAAATGGACAGTTTAAAGCTTTCTTT

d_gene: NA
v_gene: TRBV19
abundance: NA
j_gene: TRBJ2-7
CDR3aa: CASSPARGMYEQYF
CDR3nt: TGTGCCAGTAGCCCCGCCCGAGGGATGTACGAGCAGTACTTC

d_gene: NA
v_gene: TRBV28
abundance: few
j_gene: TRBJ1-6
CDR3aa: CASSLPSAPSSSNSPLHF
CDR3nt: TGTGCCAGCAGTTTACCTTCGGCCCCGAGCTCCTCTAATTCACCCCTCCACTTT

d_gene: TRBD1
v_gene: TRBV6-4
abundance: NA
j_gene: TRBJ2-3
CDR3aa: CASSDRGLGDTQYF
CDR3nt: TGTGCCAGCAGTGACAGGGGGCTTGGAGATACGCAGTATTTT

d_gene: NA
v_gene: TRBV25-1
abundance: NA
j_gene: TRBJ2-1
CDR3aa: CASSGRDFSTIEQFF
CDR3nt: TGTGCCAGCAGTGGCAGGGATTTTAGCACAATTGAGCAGTTCTTC

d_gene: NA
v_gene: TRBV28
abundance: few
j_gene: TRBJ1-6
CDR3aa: CATSGNSPLHF
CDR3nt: TGTGCCACCTCGGGGAATTCACCCCTCCACTTT

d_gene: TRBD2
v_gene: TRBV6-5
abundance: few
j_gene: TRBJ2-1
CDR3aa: CASSYPRGEGHENEQFF
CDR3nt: TGTGCCAGCAGTTACCCACGGGGGGAGGGCCACGAAAATGAGCAGTTCTTC

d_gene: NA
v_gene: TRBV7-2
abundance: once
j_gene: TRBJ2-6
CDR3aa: CASSLKSGANVLTF
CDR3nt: TGTGCCAGCAGCCTTAAATCTGGGGCCAACGTCCTGACTTTC

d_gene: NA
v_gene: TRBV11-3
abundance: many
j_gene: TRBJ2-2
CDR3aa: CASSLPLSGTGELFF
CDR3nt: TGTGCCAGCAGCTTACCACTATCGGGGACCGGGGAGCTGTTTTTT

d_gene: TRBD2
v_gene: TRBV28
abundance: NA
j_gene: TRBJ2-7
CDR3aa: CASSRRAGASYEQYF
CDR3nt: TGTGCCAGCAGTCGGAGAGCGGGAGCCTCCTACGAGCAGTACTTC

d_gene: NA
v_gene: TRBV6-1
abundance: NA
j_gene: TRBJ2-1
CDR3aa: CASTRAGSGDNEQFF
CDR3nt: TGTGCCAGCACCCGCGCCGGGAGTGGGGACAATGAGCAGTTCTTC

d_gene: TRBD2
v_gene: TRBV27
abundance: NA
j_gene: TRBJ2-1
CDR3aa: CATGLAGNNEQFF
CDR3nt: TGTGCCACTGGGCTAGCGGGTAACAATGAGCAGTTCTTC

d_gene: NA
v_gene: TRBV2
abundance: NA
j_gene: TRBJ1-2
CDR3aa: CASSMQGNGYTF
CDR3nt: TGTGCCAGCAGTATGCAGGGCAATGGCTACACCTTC

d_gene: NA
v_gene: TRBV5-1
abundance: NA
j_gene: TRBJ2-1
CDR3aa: CTSSPGDRPNEQFF
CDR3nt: TGCACCAGCAGCCCGGGGGACAGACCTAATGAGCAGTTCTTC

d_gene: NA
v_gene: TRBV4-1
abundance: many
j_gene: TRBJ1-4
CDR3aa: CASSQLHRVEKLFF
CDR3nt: TGCGCCAGCAGCCAACTGCACAGGGTGGAAAAACTGTTTTTT

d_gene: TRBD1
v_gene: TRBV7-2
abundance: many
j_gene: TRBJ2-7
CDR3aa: CASSIRQGAGEQYF
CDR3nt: TGTGCCAGCAGCATTAGACAGGGGGCGGGCGAGCAGTACTTC

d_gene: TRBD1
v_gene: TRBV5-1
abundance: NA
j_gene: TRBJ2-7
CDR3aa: CASSLMDRPYEQYF
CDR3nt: TGCGCCAGCAGCTTGATGGACAGGCCCTACGAGCAGTACTTC

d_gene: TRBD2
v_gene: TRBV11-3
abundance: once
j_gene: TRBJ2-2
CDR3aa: CASSYSGRFVTGELFF
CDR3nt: TGTGCCAGCAGCTATAGCGGGAGGTTTGTCACCGGGGAGCTGTTTTTT

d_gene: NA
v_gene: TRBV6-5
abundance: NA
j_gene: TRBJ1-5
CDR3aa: CASSYSYGNSNQPQHF
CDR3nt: TGTGCCAGCAGTTACTCTTACGGGAATAGCAATCAGCCCCAGCATTTT

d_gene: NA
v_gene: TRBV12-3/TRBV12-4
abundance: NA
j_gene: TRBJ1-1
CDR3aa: CASNNRAPARNTEAFF
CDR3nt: TGTGCCAGCAATAACCGGGCCCCGGCACGGAACACTGAAGCTTTCTTT

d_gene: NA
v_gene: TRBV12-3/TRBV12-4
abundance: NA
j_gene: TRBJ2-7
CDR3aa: CASSQEVYEQYF
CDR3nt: TGTGCCAGCAGCCAGGAAGTGTACGAGCAGTACTTC

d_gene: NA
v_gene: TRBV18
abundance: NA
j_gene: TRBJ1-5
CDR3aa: CASSPRSNQPQHF
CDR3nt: TGTGCCAGCTCACCAAGGAGCAATCAGCCCCAGCATTTT

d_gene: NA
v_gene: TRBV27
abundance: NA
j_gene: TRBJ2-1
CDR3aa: CASSRSNGEQFF
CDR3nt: TGTGCCAGCAGTCGTAGTAACGGTGAGCAGTTCTTC

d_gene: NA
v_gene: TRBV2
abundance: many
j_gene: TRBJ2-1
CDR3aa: CAIQGGLASSNEQFF
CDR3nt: TGTGCCATCCAAGGAGGGCTAGCGTCGAGCAATGAGCAGTTCTTC

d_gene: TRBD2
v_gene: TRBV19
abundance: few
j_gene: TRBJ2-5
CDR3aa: CASSIGGVIQETQYF
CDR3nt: TGTGCCAGTAGTATTGGGGGGGTTATACAAGAGACCCAGTACTTC